This TCR beta chain appears in the sequencing data of a study of CD8+CD57+ T cells in acquired aplastic anemia. Study as a whole: Average DNA yield from sorted CD4+ and CD8+ cells was about 3.2 ug. Approximately 11 million reads were obtained on average for healthy donor CD4+ cells.

Only a few counts were recorded for this clonotype. Profiles of TCR beta VDJ and CDR3 were generated from a genomic DNA template. TCRdb called the reads again in MiXCR, with one record for every CDR3 protein. The table has around 170,000 distinct CDR3 sequences, about 47% seen once. The V end lost 5 bases, the J end lost 11 bases, and 15 bases lay between the germline ends. This CDR3 has 12 amino acids. The germline CDR1 and CDR2 sequences are SGHTA and FQGTGA. The clonotype was recovered from a human donor in good health. The gene calls are TRBV7-3 and TRBJ2-5, with a possible D match to TRBD1 (5 bases). The sample was sorted CD4+, CD8+, or CD8+CD57+ T cells (not recorded which) from PBMCs. CDR3 in amino acids: CASSRDVGLQYF. For the CDR3, the DNA is TGTGCCAGCAGCCGAGACGTGGGGCTACAGTACTTC.